A selection of T cell receptor beta chains follows, all from one sample in a study of beta chain features in type 1 diabetes. The protocol was immunoSEQ multiplex PCR, while the TCRdb copy is restricted to in-frame clones and leaves out a portion. Of 150,000 to 200,000 clones listed, around 8.3% were seen once; the top ten hold more than 0.45%. Sequences were obtained from central memory CD4+ T cells from blood. The receptors were gathered from a woman between 18 and 29 years old with type 1 diabetes. Both conserved end residues are part of each CDR3. The D gene is left open where the match is weak. Expanded clones get a size class; other rows say once, few or many, or leave the size out.

D gene,V gene,clone size,J gene,CDR3 DNA,CDR3 protein
.,TRBV14,.,TRBJ1-1,TGTGCCAGCAGCCAAATTAGTGCAGCCGCGGCGTACACTGAAGCTTTCTTT,CASSQISAAAAYTEAFF
.,TRBV5-4,few,TRBJ2-7,TGTGCCAGCAGTGGAGGATACGAGCAGTACTTC,CASSGGYEQYF
TRBD2,TRBV6-4,.,TRBJ2-1,TGTGCCAGCAGCTACGGTCTAGCGGGGCGGGATACCTACAATGAGCAGTTCTTC,CASSYGLAGRDTYNEQFF
TRBD1,TRBV4-3,.,TRBJ1-6,TGCGCCAGCAGCCAAGGGGGACAGTATAATTCACCCCTCCACTTT,CASSQGGQYNSPLHF
TRBD1,TRBV7-9,.,TRBJ1-1,TGTGCCAGCAGCTTAGAGGGGACAGTCGGCACTGAAGCTTTCTTT,CASSLEGTVGTEAFF
TRBD2,TRBV19,.,TRBJ2-7,TGTGCCAGTAGCGATAGCGGGAGGGCCGGGAGCTCCTACGAGCAGTACTTC,CASSDSGRAGSSYEQYF
TRBD1,TRBV5-1,.,TRBJ2-7,TGCGCCAGCAGCTTGGGTGGGACAGAGTTCTCCTACGAGCAGTACTTC,CASSLGGTEFSYEQYF
TRBD1,TRBV7-2,.,TRBJ2-1,TGTGCCAGCAGCCGAGACCAGGGGGCAGTCAATGAGCAGTTCTTC,CASSRDQGAVNEQFF
TRBD1,TRBV7-9,few,TRBJ2-3,TGTGCCAGCAGCTCCGGGACAGGGGGGTATACTTCAGATACGCAGTATTTT,CASSSGTGGYTSDTQYF
.,TRBV15,.,TRBJ2-7,TGTGCCACCAGCAGAGAAGGGACAACTAGATCCTACGAGCAGTACTTC,CATSREGTTRSYEQYF
TRBD1,TRBV29-1,few,TRBJ2-3,TGCAGCGTAGGCGACAGGGTCCAGACAGATACGCAGTATTTT,CSVGDRVQTDTQYF
.,TRBV18,few,TRBJ1-1,TGTGCCAGCTCACCAGGGCAGATGAACACTGAAGCTTTCTTT,CASSPGQMNTEAFF
.,TRBV7-2,.,TRBJ2-3,TGTGCCAGCAGCTCGCGGGCCGCTGGGGGGGATACGCAGTATTTT,CASSSRAAGGDTQYF
TRBD2,TRBV9,.,TRBJ2-7,TGTGCCAGCAGCGTAGACCCCGGGGGGACGAAGAAGCAGTACTTC,CASSVDPGGTKKQYF
.,TRBV7-2,.,TRBJ2-7,TGTGCCAGCAGCCTCGGGTATCTCTACGAGCAGTACTTC,CASSLGYLYEQYF
.,TRBV5-4,.,TRBJ2-2,TGTGCCAGCAGCTTAGCTCCCGGGGAGCTGTTTTTT,CASSLAPGELFF
.,TRBV7-2,few,TRBJ2-3,TGTGCCAGCAGCTTAGTCGTCGGGAGCTCCGATACGCAGTATTTT,CASSLVVGSSDTQYF
TRBD1,TRBV10-3,.,TRBJ1-2,TGTGCCATCGGCACCGGGACAGACTCTGGCTACACCTTC,CAIGTGTDSGYTF
.,TRBV5-4,.,TRBJ2-1,TGTGCCAGCAGCTTGATATCGGGAAGCTCCTACAATGAGCAGTTCTTC,CASSLISGSSYNEQFF
TRBD1,TRBV7-2,.,TRBJ2-7,TGTGCCAGCAGCTTCGGGACAGGGTACGAGCAGTACTTC,CASSFGTGYEQYF
TRBD1,TRBV2,.,TRBJ1-6,TGTGCCAGCCACAGGGGGCTTTCACCCCTCCACTTT,CASHRGLSPLHF
.,TRBV11-3,.,TRBJ2-6,TGTGCCAGCAGCATACAGAACTCTGGGGCCAACGTCCTGACTTTC,CASSIQNSGANVLTF
TRBD1,TRBV4-3,few,TRBJ2-1,TGCGCCAGCCAAATCTCCCGGACAGGGTACAATGAGCAGTTCTTC,CASQISRTGYNEQFF
TRBD1,TRBV5-6,few,TRBJ1-2,TGTGCCAGCAGAACAGACAGGGCAGGAGGCTACACCTTC,CASRTDRAGGYTF
.,TRBV4-1,few,TRBJ2-7,TGCGCCAGCAGCCAAGATGACAGAACGAGGCAGTACTTC,CASSQDDRTRQYF
.,TRBV28,.,TRBJ1-2,TGTGCCAGCAGCCAACAGGATGGCTACACCTTC,CASSQQDGYTF
TRBD1,TRBV10-3,.,TRBJ1-5,TGTGCCATCAGTGAGTCAGGACAGGGGGCGAGCGGCAATCAGCCCCAGCATTTT,CAISESGQGASGNQPQHF
.,TRBV4-3,few,TRBJ1-5,TGCGCCAGCAGCCAAGATAGGCAGGTTAGCAATCAGCCCCAGCATTTT,CASSQDRQVSNQPQHF
.,TRBV5-1,few,TRBJ2-1,TGCGCCAGCAGCTTGGGGAGTCAGAACAATGAGCAGTTCTTC,CASSLGSQNNEQFF